These 4 T cell receptor beta chains share one sample of origin, sequenced in a study of blood T cell repertoires in COVID-19. Clones were read by immunoSEQ multiplex PCR, and TCRdb kept only the in-frame ones, dropping some. The data contain some 150,000 clones, 84% of them singletons. The source material was peripheral blood. The source is a woman older than 75 in a cohort sampled during active or convalescent COVID-19.

Concerning this clone itself: This CDR3 is also generated by other DNA sequences in the sample. This sequence joins TRBV12-3 or TRBV12-4 and TRBJ2-4, with D possibly TRBD1 on 6 matching bases. Between the trimmed V and J ends, which lost 4 bases and 7 bases, there was a span of 8 bases. This CDR3 has 12 amino acids. The CDR3 sequence: CASSSQGNIQYF. The CDR3 nucleotides are TGTGCCAGCAGTTCCCAGGGGAACATTCAGTACTTC.

The chain links TRBV5-1 to TRBJ2-7; TRBD1 agrees at 7 bases. Germline assignment: CDR1 SGHRS and CDR2 YFSETQ. The trim removed 2 bases at V and 3 bases at J, leaving 5 bases unmatched. CDR3 length: 14 amino acids. CDR3 amino acids: CASSLYRGHYEQYF. The CDR3 nucleotides read TGCGCCAGCAGCTTATACAGGGGACACTACGAGCAGTACTTC.

J is TRBJ1-6 and V is TRBV10-3; 7 bases align to TRBD1. Per germline, CDR1 ENHRY and CDR2 SYGVKD. J gave up 10 bases and V 5 bases, and 8 bases lay outside the gene matches. The CDR3 is 14 residues long. The CDR3 is CAISTGQLGSPLHF. CDR3 sequence (DNA): TGTGCCATCAGTACGGGACAGTTAGGGTCACCCCTCCACTTT.

The J gene is TRBJ2-5, the V gene TRBV4-3, with a tentative D call TRBD2 (6 bases). The CDR3 runs 13 residues. Germline CDR1 reads LGHNA; CDR2 reads YSLEER. The V and J ends lost 3 bases and 4 bases respectively, with 9 bases between them. CDR3 sequence reads: CASSQTRLETQYF. DNA of the CDR3: TGCGCCAGCAGCCAGACTAGGCTAGAGACCCAGTACTTC.